Each of the 10 T cell receptor beta chains below was sequenced from the same sample in a study of cytomegalovirus exposure and HLA in healthy donors. Sequenced by immunoSEQ multiplex PCR; TCRdb stores in-frame clones only, minus some. The sample records about 200,000 clones, 83% being singletons. The sequencing sample was made of PBMCs. These receptors were obtained from a woman under 30 in good health and CMV-seronegative.

DNA for the CDR3: TGCGCCAGCAGCTTGCGGGACAGGGACTACGAGCAGTACTTC. It specifies CASSLRDRDYEQYF. The chain is built from TRBV4-1 and TRBJ2-7, with TRBD1 matching over 9 bases. The CDR3 sequence is 14 residues long. The germline gives CDR1 MGHRA, CDR2 YSYEKL. The ends lost 5 bases at V and 3 bases at J; junction bases unmatched: 5.

This chain connects TRBV2 to TRBJ1-3; D remains unclear. In germline, CDR1 is SNHLY, CDR2 FYNNEI. V lost 4 bases to trimming and J lost 0 bases, with 10 bases between them. The CDR3 has 15 residues. The CDR3 protein is CASSGQTRSGNTIYF. The CDR3 DNA is TGTGCCAGCAGTGGGCAGACTCGCTCTGGAAACACCATATATTTT.

The V call is TRBV27, the J call TRBJ2-7, with 9 nucleotides matching TRBD2. CDR3 size: 18 residues. Unmatched junction bases numbered 12, after V lost 3 bases and J lost 0 bases. Germline values: CDR1 MNHEY, CDR2 SMNVEV (reference sequence). CDR3 nucleotide sequence: TGTGCCAGCAGTTTTTCCCGTTTGGTTAGCGGGAGCTCCTACGAGCAGTACTTC. Encoded protein: CASSFSRLVSGSSYEQYF.

This chain joins TRBV6-6 and TRBJ1-1, with D unclear. Germline V gene sequence: CDR1 MNHNY, CDR2 SVGAGI (reference sequence). Trimming took 0 bases from V and 0 from J, leaving 5 bases between them. The CDR3 loop spans 14 amino acids. CDR3 DNA: TGTGCCAGCAGTTACTCGAGGGTGAACACTGAAGCTTTCTTT. Protein: CASSYSRVNTEAFF.

The J gene is TRBJ1-2, the V gene TRBV5-1, with D possibly matching TRBD1 (6 bases). Trimming pared 5 bases from V and 6 bases from J, leaving 14 bases between. The CDR3 runs 13 residues. Per germline, CDR1 SGHRS and CDR2 YFSETQ. CDR3 sequence reads: CASRPRQEHGYTF. For the CDR3, the DNA is TGCGCCAGCAGACCCAGACAGGAACATGGCTACACCTTC. Using reference TRBV5-1 and TRBJ1-2 for the parts outside the CDR3, the full variable domain is KAGVTQTPRYLIKTRGQQVTLSCSPISGHRSVSWYQQTPGQGLQFLFEYFSETQRNKGNFPGRFSGRQFSNSRSEMNVSTLELGDSALYLCASRPRQEHGYTFGSGTRLTVV.

The chain uses TRBV29-1 and TRBJ1-2; D possibly corresponds to TRBD1 (6 bases). CDR3 length: 11 amino acids. The V gene lost 6 bases and the J gene lost 5 bases, with 10 bases spanning the gap. Germline V gene lookup returns CDR1 SQVTM and CDR2 ANQGSEA. In DNA form, the CDR3 reads TGCAGCGTCGGGGACACTTATGGCTACACCTTC. It is translated as CSVGDTYGYTF.

This clone was detected once. V usage is TRBV2 and J usage is TRBJ2-5; unclear D gene. Germline values: CDR1 SNHLY, CDR2 FYNNEI. The CDR3 consists of 14 residues. V gave up 10 bases and J gave up 2 bases, with 17 bases separating them. CDR3 sequence reads: CATTQEQIQETQYF. CDR3 sequence (DNA): TGTGCCACCACGCAAGAGCAGATACAAGAGACCCAGTACTTC.

The genes are TRBV6-1 and TRBJ1-2; D is ambiguous. V dropped 2 bases and J dropped 1 base, with 11 bases sitting between them. There are 15 residues in the CDR3. Per germline, CDR1 MNHNS and CDR2 SASEGT. CDR3 DNA sequence: TGTGCCAGCAGTGAACGACACGACGTTAACTATGGCTACACCTTC. This gives the protein CASSERHDVNYGYTF.

This chain joins TRBV9 and TRBJ2-4; 8 nucleotides match TRBD1. CDR3 size: 15 residues. J gave up 3 bases and V 4 bases, and 6 bases lay outside the gene matches. Germline V gene sequence: CDR1 SGDLS, CDR2 YYNGEE. CDR3 nucleotide sequence: TGTGCCAGCAGCCAGGGGGCTGCTGGCAAAAACATTCAGTACTTC. It is translated as CASSQGAAGKNIQYF.

The chain employs TRBV27 and TRBJ1-1, with D unclear. Germline CDR1 is MNHEY and CDR2 is SMNVEV (reference sequence). V was clipped by 5 bases and J by 1 base, with 8 bases between them. This CDR3 has 13 residues. The CDR3 protein is CASSPWENTEAFF. CDR3 sequence (DNA): TGTGCCAGCAGTCCCTGGGAGAACACTGAAGCTTTCTTT.